The 24 T cell receptor beta chains presented below share a single source sample, sequenced in a study of T cell responses to AZD1222 COVID-19 vaccine. The data were produced by immunoSEQ multiplex PCR, yet TCRdb's version contains in-frame clones alone and is incomplete. Among roughly 140,000 clones listed, approximately 90% were seen once. Sequenced here: peripheral blood, sampled on day 0 of AZD1222 vaccination. The origin of the receptors is an adult in good health.

The chain has TRBV18 and TRBJ1-1; TRBD1 matches at 8 bases. The V segment lost 2 bases and the J segment 1 base; nucleotides outside the gene matches: 6. The V gene's germline CDR1 is KGHSH and CDR2 LQKENI. This CDR3 region has 16 residues. CDR3: CASSPMQGAQNTEAFF. The CDR3 DNA reads as TGTGCCAGCTCACCAATGCAGGGGGCGCAGAACACTGAAGCTTTCTTT.

The V call is TRBV6-5, the J call TRBJ2-7, with 10 bases matching TRBD2. Germline V gives CDR1 MNHEY, CDR2 SVGAGI. There are 11 residues in the CDR3. V trimming: 8 bases; J trimming: 6 bases; junction bases outside the gene matches: 1. Here the CDR3 reads CASRLAGEQYF. Written as DNA, the CDR3 is TGTGCCAGCCGACTAGCGGGCGAGCAGTACTTC.

The chain carries TRBV11-1 and TRBJ1-4; D might be TRBD1 (5 bases). From germline, CDR1 is SGHAT and CDR2 FQDESV (reference sequence). Trimming left V 5 bases short and J 5 bases short, with 18 bases between. The CDR3 is made up of 16 amino acids. The CDR3 spells CASSQEDGTGNEKLFF. The CDR3 DNA is TGTGCCAGCAGCCAGGAGGATGGGACGGGGAATGAAAAACTGTTTTTT.

The V call is TRBV7-9, the J call TRBJ1-6, with D perhaps TRBD1 (6 bases). The length of the CDR3 is 14 residues. From germline, CDR1 is SEHNR and CDR2 FQNEAQ (reference sequence). The V and J ends lost 6 bases and 7 bases respectively, with 13 bases between them. The CDR3 region has the DNA TGTGCCAGCAGGATAAATACAGGGAATTCACCCCTCCACTTT. Encoded protein: CASRINTGNSPLHF. Drawing the rest from reference TRBV7-9 and TRBJ1-6, the complete variable domain is DTGVSQNPRHKITKRGQNVTFRCDPISEHNRLYWYRQTLGQGPEFLTYFQNEAQLEKSRLLSDRFSAERPKGSFSTLEIQRTEQGDSAMYLCASRINTGNSPLHFGNGTRLTVT.

This chain links TRBV7-3 with TRBJ2-3; 13 nucleotides align to TRBD2. V was pared by 5 bases and J by 6 bases, with 8 bases of the junction left unmatched. Germline-derived CDR1 and CDR2 are SGHTA and FQGTGA. The CDR3 covers 16 residues. This chain's CDR3 is CASSRTSGGLLDTQYF. The CDR3 DNA follows: TGTGCCAGCAGCCGGACTAGCGGGGGCTTGTTGGATACGCAGTATTTT.

This sequence joins TRBV28 and TRBJ2-3; D is unresolved. This CDR3 has 15 residues. Germline V gene sequence: CDR1 MDHEN, CDR2 SYDVKM. Trimming left V 3 bases short and J 2 bases short, with 12 bases between. CDR3 DNA: TGTGCCAGCAGTTTTGACACCTATAACACAGATACGCAGTATTTT. As protein: CASSFDTYNTDTQYF. Variable domain in full (rest from reference TRBV28 and TRBJ2-3): DVKVTQSSRYLVKRTGEKVFLECVQDMDHENMFWYRQDPGLGLRLIYFSYDVKMKEKGDIPEGYSVSREKKERFSLILESASTNQTSMYLCASSFDTYNTDTQYFGPGTRLTVL.

J is TRBJ1-5 and V is TRBV10-2; D call uncertain. V shed 2 bases and J shed 3 bases, with 14 bases lying between them. The CDR3 contains 16 residues. Germline values: CDR1 WSHSY, CDR2 SAAADI. DNA for the CDR3: TGCGCCAGCAGTGAGGCTGCGGGCGGGCACAATCAGCCCCAGCATTTT. Protein: CASSEAAGGHNQPQHF.

This clone was counted a single time. V and J are TRBV5-1 and TRBJ1-1; D not resolved. Trimming took off 4 bases at V and 4 bases at J, with 20 bases between the two ends. Germline V gene data show CDR1 as SGHRS and CDR2 as YFSETQ. The CDR3 runs 16 residues. The CDR3, as DNA: TGCGCCAGCAGCCTGGACGGGATCTGGCAGAGCACTGAAGCTTTCTTT. Its translation is CASSLDGIWQSTEAFF.

V and J are TRBV27 and TRBJ2-1, with D perhaps matching TRBD1 (6 bases). This CDR3 has 16 amino acids. Germline CDR1 is MNHEY and CDR2 is SMNVEV (reference sequence). Between the trimmed V and J ends, which lost 6 bases and 0 bases, there was a span of 15 bases. Here the CDR3 reads CASRGAIESSYNEQFF. In DNA form, the CDR3 reads TGTGCCAGCAGGGGGGCCATCGAGAGCTCCTACAATGAGCAGTTCTTC.

The chain carries TRBV6-5 and TRBJ1-6; D is ambiguous. Trimming shortened V by 5 bases and J by 10 bases, and 15 bases separated the two germline ends. The CDR3 length is 14 residues. In germline, CDR1 is MNHEY, CDR2 SVGAGI. DNA for the CDR3: TGTGCCAGCAGTCGTACGAACCGAGGATCACCCCTCCACTTT. It encodes CASSRTNRGSPLHF.

This chain joins TRBV6-2 or TRBV6-3 and TRBJ2-2; D gene ambiguous. This CDR3 has 14 residues. Trimming removed 2 bases at V and 6 bases at J, with 10 bases between. Per the germline V gene, CDR1 is MNHEY and CDR2 is SVGEGT. CDR3 DNA sequence: TGTGCCAGCAGTTACCTATTGGCTGCCGGGGAGCTGTTTTTT. It is translated as CASSYLLAAGELFF.

As DNA, the CDR3 is TGTGCCAGCAGTGAAAGGGGGGTGATCACAGATACGCAGTATTTT. Translation gives CASSERGVITDTQYF. The chain combines TRBV2 with TRBJ2-3; D tentatively reads TRBD1 or TRBD2 (6 bases each). The V gene lost 2 bases and the J gene lost 2 bases, with 11 bases spanning the gap. This CDR3 is built from 15 residues. Germline V gives CDR1 SNHLY, CDR2 FYNNEI.

The rearrangement links TRBV4-1 to TRBJ1-2; TRBD1 matches at 11 bases. Germline V gene data show CDR1 as MGHRA and CDR2 as YSYEKL. V lost 4 bases to trimming and J lost 5 bases; unmatched junction nucleotides: 9. The length of the CDR3 is 16 residues. The CDR3 DNA is TGCGCCAGCAGCCGCTCCGGGACAGGGGGGGGATATGGCTACACCTTC. This codes for CASSRSGTGGGYGYTF.

This chain joins TRBV19 and TRBJ2-7; a possible D gene is TRBD1 (6 bases). The length of the CDR3 is 15 residues. V lost 7 bases and J 1 base, leaving 17 bases between the germline ends. CDR1 and CDR2 from the germline V gene are LNHDA and SQIVND (reference sequence). CDR3 sequence: CASKTADSMSYEQYF. DNA of the CDR3: TGTGCCAGTAAAACTGCGGACAGCATGTCCTACGAGCAGTACTTC.

The chain is built from TRBV28 and TRBJ2-7; no definite D call. The CDR3 runs to 11 residues. The V gene lost 5 bases and the J gene lost 3 bases, with 5 bases spanning the gap. CDR1 MDHEN and CDR2 SYDVKM come from the germline V gene. The CDR3 loop is CASSHFYEQYF. CDR3 coding DNA: TGTGCCAGCAGTCACTTCTACGAGCAGTACTTC.

V usage is TRBV29-1 and J usage is TRBJ2-3; 10 nucleotides match TRBD1. With 4 bases clipped from V and 2 bases from J, the junction kept 15 bases outside the gene matches. From germline, CDR1 is SQVTM and CDR2 ANQGSEA. The CDR3 totals 18 residues. CDR3 protein: CSVGPGLRTGGLTDTQYF. The CDR3, as DNA: TGCAGCGTTGGGCCGGGGCTAAGGACAGGGGGTCTCACAGATACGCAGTATTTT.

The chain links TRBV5-6 to TRBJ1-2; D gene unclear. CDR1 is SGHDT, CDR2 YYEEEE, per germline. The CDR3 is 15 residues long. V lost 0 bases to trimming and J lost 3 bases, with 12 bases between them. CDR3 in DNA: TGTGCCAGCAGCTTGGAAGGCAGGAGCTACTATGGCTACACCTTC. Translating it yields CASSLEGRSYYGYTF.

The chain couples TRBV6-2 or TRBV6-3 to TRBJ1-5; the D is unclear. The CDR3 has 12 residues. V was trimmed by 5 bases and J by 6 bases, leaving 8 bases between them. Germline V gene lookup returns CDR1 MNHEY and CDR2 SVGEGT. CDR3: CASSTYTQPQHF. The CDR3 nucleotides are TGTGCCAGCAGTACCTATACTCAGCCCCAGCATTTT.

V is TRBV5-4 and J is TRBJ2-6; 8 bases are a match to TRBD1. Trimming cost V 1 base and J 2 bases; bases outside gene matches: 8. CDR1 and CDR2 (germline): SGHNT, YYREEE (reference sequence). The CDR3 is 18 amino acids. CDR3 sequence reads: CASSLKSGGSAGANVLTF. The CDR3 DNA follows: TGTGCCAGCAGCTTGAAATCAGGGGGCTCCGCTGGGGCCAACGTCCTGACTTTC.

V is TRBV10-3 and J is TRBJ1-3, with D hard to call. The CDR3 sequence is 15 residues long. The germline V and J ends were trimmed by 0 bases and 1 base, with 7 bases remaining between them. Per germline, CDR1 ENHRY and CDR2 SYGVKD. This CDR3 reads CAISESLPSGNTIYF. DNA for the CDR3: TGTGCCATCAGTGAGTCGCTACCTTCTGGAAACACCATATATTTT.

J is TRBJ2-5 and V is TRBV19; 9 nucleotides line up with TRBD2. The CDR3 is 15 residues long. J was trimmed by 1 base and V by 6 bases; bases with no gene match: 6. CDR1 and CDR2 (germline): LNHDA, SQIVND (reference sequence). The CDR3 protein is CASSGTSGFQETQYF. In DNA form, the CDR3 reads TGTGCCAGTAGCGGAACTAGCGGGTTCCAAGAGACCCAGTACTTC.

The chain links TRBV18 to TRBJ1-2, with no clear D. CDR1 is KGHSH, CDR2 LQKENI, per germline. The ends were cut back, 2 bases at V and 6 bases at J, with 16 bases in the middle. The CDR3 runs to 15 residues. CDR3 protein: CASSPISRNTDGYTF. The CDR3 region has the DNA TGTGCCAGCTCACCAATTAGCAGGAATACGGATGGCTACACCTTC.

The chain combines TRBV5-1 with TRBJ1-1, with no clear D. Germline V CDR1 and CDR2: SGHRS, YFSETQ. The CDR3 sequence is 17 residues long. V lost 1 base to trimming and J lost 0 bases, with 16 bases between them. The CDR3 is CASSLSLRDRMNTEAFF. In DNA, the CDR3 is TGCGCCAGCAGCTTGAGCCTCCGGGATCGCATGAACACTGAAGCTTTCTTT.

This chain links TRBV28 with TRBJ1-2; 7 bases match TRBD1. V lost 2 bases to trimming and J lost 5 bases; unmatched junction nucleotides: 14. The CDR3 extends over 17 amino acids. Germline CDR1 and CDR2: MDHEN and SYDVKM. The CDR3 here is CASSLLGQASLHYGYTF. CDR3 DNA sequence: TGTGCCAGCAGTTTACTAGGACAGGCCTCTCTCCATTATGGCTACACCTTC.